This TCR beta chain was captured by sequencing in a study of blood T cell repertoires in COVID-19 (TCRdb year 2020). With respect to the entire study: Samples covering the acute and convalescent phases of COVID-19 were provided by collaborators in the United States, Italy and Spain. The material from the prospective study consisted of cDNA or gDNA derived from T cells, B-cell-depleted T cells, or PBMCs. The dataset comprised deeply sampled blood TCRbeta repertoires from subjects exposed to, actively infected with, or recovered from COVID-19. The samples were drawn from the first 160 participants of the ongoing ImmuneRACE study and from 1,254 subjects provided by 6 global collaborators. The repertoires were made available in a free public database intended to serve as a resource for research on the immune response to SARS-CoV-2. Where available, HLA class I and class II types were obtained from metadata supplied by the sample provider rather than from assay-based typing. The sample metadata nearly always contained a de-identified subject ID, COVID-19 status, age in years and sex.

From its cysteine to its phenylalanine, the CDR3 spans 16 amino acids. Only the CDR3 DNA stays, 48 bases, in frame from base 1. Based on the germline V gene, the CDR1 and CDR2 sequences are MGHRA and YSYEKL. Germline trimming amounts to 0 bases on V and 7 bases on J, with 8 as the count of junction bases outside the gene matches. The paper's findings and limits, for the study overall: The amount of clinical and demographic metadata varied by source and participant and was provided uncurated.

Comment on this clone: Which antigen it targets is not known. No clone much larger than this one lies a single base away; base qualities are absent.

Whole blood was collected in K2EDTA tubes by collaborating institutions according to the institutions' own protocols. For TCRbeta analysis, collaborator samples were shipped as frozen whole blood, as isolated PBMCs, or as DNA extracted from either sample type. The immunoSEQ Assay, a bias-controlled multiplex PCR, was used to amplify TCRbeta CDR3 regions from genomic DNA. From the authors' description of their analysis: Nucleated cell counts per sample were estimated from amplification of reference gene primers within the assay. To quantify the absolute abundance of each unique TCRbeta CDR3 rearrangement, sequence reads were collapsed and filtered. For each sample, productive Simpson clonality was calculated as the square root of Simpson's diversity index across productive rearrangements. Entries here come from immuneACCESS through TCRdb and include only in-frame sequences with V and J called. Some clones fail to appear in such tables; in the studies checked, an unresolved V gene covers under half of the shortfall, and the cause of the remainder is unknown. V and J calls plus clone size are reproduced from that table; the DNA served to infer D and trimming. The sample table contains about 240,000 clones; only one count was recorded for 85% to 90% of them. The top ten constitute 6.2% of the sample.

The source material was peripheral blood. The chain uses TRBV4-1 and TRBJ2-5, with 10 bases aligning to TRBD2. The source of this sequence is a man in his 60s with acute or convalescent COVID-19. CDR3 region: CASSQDYTSGAGTQYF. The nucleotide sequence is TGCGCCAGCAGCCAAGATTACACTAGCGGGGCAGGGACCCAGTACTTC.